Here is one T cell receptor (beta chain) with its context. This entry belongs to a study of circulating and synovial CD4+ cells in juvenile arthritis. Using immunoSEQ multiplex PCR, the repertoire was profiled, and TCRdb retains in-frame clones only, with some absent. The sample has about 1,600 clones; about 96% are singletons. Trimming shortened V by 5 bases and J by 3 bases, and 22 bases separated the two germline ends. Germline lookup yields CDR1 SGHAT and CDR2 FQDESV (reference sequence). This CDR3 comprises 17 residues. The TCR originated in a human donor with juvenile idiopathic arthritis. Material for sequencing was CD4+ T cells from synovial fluid. The chain uses TRBV11-1 and TRBJ1-1; D is uncertain. CDR3 in DNA: TGTGCCAGCAGCCCCACACCCGAGGCAGCCCCGCACACTGAAGCTTTCTTT. Translation gives CASSPTPEAAPHTEAFF.